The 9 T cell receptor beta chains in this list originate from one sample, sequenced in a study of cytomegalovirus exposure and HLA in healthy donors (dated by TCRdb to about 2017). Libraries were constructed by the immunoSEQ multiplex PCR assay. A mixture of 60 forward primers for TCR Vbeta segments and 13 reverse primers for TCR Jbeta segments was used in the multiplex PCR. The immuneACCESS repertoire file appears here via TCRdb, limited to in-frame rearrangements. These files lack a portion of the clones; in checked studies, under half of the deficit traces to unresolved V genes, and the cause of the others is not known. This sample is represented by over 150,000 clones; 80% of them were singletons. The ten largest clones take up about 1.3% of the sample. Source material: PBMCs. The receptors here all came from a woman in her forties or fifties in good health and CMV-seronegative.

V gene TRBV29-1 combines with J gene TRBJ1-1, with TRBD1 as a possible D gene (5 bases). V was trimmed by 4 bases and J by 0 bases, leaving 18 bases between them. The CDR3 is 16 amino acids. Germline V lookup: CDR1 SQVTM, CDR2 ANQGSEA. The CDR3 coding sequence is TGCAGCGTTGTATTGGGACTCTCCTTCGTGAACACTGAAGCTTTCTTT. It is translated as CSVVLGLSFVNTEAFF.

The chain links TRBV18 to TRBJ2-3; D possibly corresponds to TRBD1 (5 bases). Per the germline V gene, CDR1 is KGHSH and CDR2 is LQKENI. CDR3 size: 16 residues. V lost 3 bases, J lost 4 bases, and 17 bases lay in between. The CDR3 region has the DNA TGTGCCAGCTCACCCCCAAAGCAGGGCTCGCCAGATACGCAGTATTTT. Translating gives CASSPPKQGSPDTQYF.

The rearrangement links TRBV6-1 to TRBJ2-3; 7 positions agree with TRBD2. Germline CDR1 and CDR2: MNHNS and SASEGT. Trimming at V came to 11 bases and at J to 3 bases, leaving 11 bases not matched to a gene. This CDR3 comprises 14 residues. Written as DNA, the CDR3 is TGTGCCGGAGGGCACTGGGGAGGGACAGATACGCAGTATTTT. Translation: CAGGHWGGTDTQYF.

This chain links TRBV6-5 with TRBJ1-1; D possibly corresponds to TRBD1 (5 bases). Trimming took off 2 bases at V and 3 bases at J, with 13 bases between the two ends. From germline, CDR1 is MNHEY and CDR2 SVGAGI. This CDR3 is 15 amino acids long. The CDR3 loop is CASSYRGRVDTEAFF. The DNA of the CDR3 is TGTGCCAGCAGTTACAGGGGCAGGGTGGACACTGAAGCTTTCTTT.

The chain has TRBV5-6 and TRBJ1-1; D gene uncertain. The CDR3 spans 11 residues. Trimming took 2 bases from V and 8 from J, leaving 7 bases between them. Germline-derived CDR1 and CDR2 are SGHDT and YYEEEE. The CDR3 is CASSFSREAFF. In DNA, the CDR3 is TGTGCCAGCAGCTTTTCTAGGGAAGCTTTCTTT.

The CDR3 protein is CASSVPAGVEETQYF. The CDR3 coding sequence is TGTGCCAGCAGTGTTCCTGCGGGAGTAGAGGAGACCCAGTACTTC. The chain couples TRBV2 to TRBJ2-5, with 7 nucleotides matching TRBD2. J gave up 5 bases and V 4 bases, and 10 bases lay outside the gene matches. Germline V lookup: CDR1 SNHLY, CDR2 FYNNEI. The CDR3 runs 15 residues. Complete variable domain (other parts from reference TRBV2 and TRBJ2-5): EPEVTQTPSHQVTQMGQEVILRCVPISNHLYFYWYRQILGQKVEFLVSFYNNEISEKSEIFDDQFSVERPDGSNFTLKIRSTKLEDSAMYFCASSVPAGVEETQYFGPGTRLLVL.

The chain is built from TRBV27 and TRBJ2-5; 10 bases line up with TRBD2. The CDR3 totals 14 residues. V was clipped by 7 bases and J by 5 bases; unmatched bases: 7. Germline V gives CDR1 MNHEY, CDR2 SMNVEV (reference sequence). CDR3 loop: CASKKRGGRETQYF. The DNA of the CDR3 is TGTGCCAGCAAGAAGCGGGGGGGCCGCGAGACCCAGTACTTC.

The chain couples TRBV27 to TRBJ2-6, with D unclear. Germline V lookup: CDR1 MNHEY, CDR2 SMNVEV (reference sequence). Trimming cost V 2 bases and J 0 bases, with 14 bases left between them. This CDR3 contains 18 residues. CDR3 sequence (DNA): TGTGCCAGCAGTTTAAGATCTTCACAGCTCTCTGGGGCCAACGTCCTGACTTTC. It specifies CASSLRSSQLSGANVLTF.

In nucleotides, the CDR3 is TGTGCCAGCAGTCCTAGACAGTCCTCTGGAAACACCATATATTTT. It encodes CASSPRQSSGNTIYF. The genes are TRBV28 and TRBJ1-3, with D possibly being TRBD1 (5 bases). V lost 5 bases and J lost 0, with 11 bases in between. This CDR3 is 15 amino acids long. Germline CDR1 MDHEN, CDR2 SYDVKM.